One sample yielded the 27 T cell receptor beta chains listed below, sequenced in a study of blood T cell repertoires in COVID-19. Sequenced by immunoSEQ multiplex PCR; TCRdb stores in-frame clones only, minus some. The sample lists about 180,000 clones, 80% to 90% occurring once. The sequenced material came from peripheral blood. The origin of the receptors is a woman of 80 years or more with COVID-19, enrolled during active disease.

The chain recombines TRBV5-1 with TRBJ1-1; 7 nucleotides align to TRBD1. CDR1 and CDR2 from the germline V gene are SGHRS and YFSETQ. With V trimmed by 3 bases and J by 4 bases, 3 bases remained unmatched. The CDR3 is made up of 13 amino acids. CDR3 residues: CASSSDRATEAFF. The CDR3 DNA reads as TGCGCCAGCAGCTCTGACAGGGCCACTGAAGCTTTCTTT.

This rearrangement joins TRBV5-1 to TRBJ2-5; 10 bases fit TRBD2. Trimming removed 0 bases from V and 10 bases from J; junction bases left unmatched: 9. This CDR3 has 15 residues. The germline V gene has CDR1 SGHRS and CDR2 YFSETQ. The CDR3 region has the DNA TGCGCCAGCAGCTTGGGGACTAGCGGACCGGAGGTCCAGTACTTC. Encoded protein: CASSLGTSGPEVQYF.

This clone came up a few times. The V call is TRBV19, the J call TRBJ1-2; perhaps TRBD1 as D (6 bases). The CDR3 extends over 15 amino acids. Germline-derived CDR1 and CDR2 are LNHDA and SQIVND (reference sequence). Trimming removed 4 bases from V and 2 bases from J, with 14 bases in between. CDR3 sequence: CASSTPGGANYGYTF. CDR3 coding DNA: TGTGCCAGTAGTACGCCCGGGGGGGCGAACTATGGCTACACCTTC. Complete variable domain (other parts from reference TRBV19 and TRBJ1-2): DGGITQSPKYLFRKEGQNVTLSCEQNLNHDAMYWYRQDPGQGLRLIYYSQIVNDFQKGDIAEGYSVSREKKESFPLTVTSAQKNPTAFYLCASSTPGGANYGYTFGSGTRLTVV.

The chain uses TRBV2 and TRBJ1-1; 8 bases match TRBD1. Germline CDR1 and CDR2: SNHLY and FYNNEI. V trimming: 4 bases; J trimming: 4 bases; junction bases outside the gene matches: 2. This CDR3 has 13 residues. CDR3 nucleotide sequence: TGTGCCAGCAGTGCGGACAGGGCCACTGAAGCTTTCTTT. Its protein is CASSADRATEAFF. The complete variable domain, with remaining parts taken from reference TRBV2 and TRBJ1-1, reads EPEVTQTPSHQVTQMGQEVILRCVPISNHLYFYWYRQILGQKVEFLVSFYNNEISEKSEIFDDQFSVERPDGSNFTLKIRSTKLEDSAMYFCASSADRATEAFFGQGTRLTVV.

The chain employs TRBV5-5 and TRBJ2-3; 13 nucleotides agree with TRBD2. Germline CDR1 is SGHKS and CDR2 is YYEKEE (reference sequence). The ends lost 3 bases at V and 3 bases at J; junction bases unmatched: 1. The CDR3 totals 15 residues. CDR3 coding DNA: TGTGCCAGCAGCTGGACTAGCGGGGGTACAGATACGCAGTATTTT. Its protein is CASSWTSGGTDTQYF. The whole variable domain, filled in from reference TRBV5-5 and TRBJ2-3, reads DAGVTQSPTHLIKTRGQQVTLRCSPISGHKSVSWYQQVLGQGPQFIFQYYEKEERGRGNFPDRFSARQFPNYSSELNVNALLLGDSALYLCASSWTSGGTDTQYFGPGTRLTVL.

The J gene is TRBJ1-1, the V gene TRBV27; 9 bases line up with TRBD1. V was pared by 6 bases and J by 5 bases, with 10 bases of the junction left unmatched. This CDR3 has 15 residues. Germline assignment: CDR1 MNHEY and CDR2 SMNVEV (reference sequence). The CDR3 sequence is CASRDPQGARTEAFF. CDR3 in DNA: TGTGCCAGCAGAGACCCACAGGGGGCAAGAACTGAAGCTTTCTTT.

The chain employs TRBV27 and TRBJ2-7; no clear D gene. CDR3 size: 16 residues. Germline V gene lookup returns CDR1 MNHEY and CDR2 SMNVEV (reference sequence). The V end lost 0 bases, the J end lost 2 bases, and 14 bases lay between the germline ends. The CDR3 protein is CASSLSQPGPAYEQYF. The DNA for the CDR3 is TGTGCCAGCAGTTTATCCCAGCCAGGTCCGGCCTACGAGCAGTACTTC.

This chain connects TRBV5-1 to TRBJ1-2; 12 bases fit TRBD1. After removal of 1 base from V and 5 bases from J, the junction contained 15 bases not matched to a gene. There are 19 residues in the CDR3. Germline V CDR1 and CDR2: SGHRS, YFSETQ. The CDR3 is CASSLTGLPGQGARYGYTF. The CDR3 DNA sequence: TGCGCCAGCAGCTTGACGGGTTTACCGGGACAGGGGGCGAGGTATGGCTACACCTTC.

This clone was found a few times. The DNA for the CDR3 is TGCGCCAGCAGCTTTCTTGGACTAGCGGGAAGGAACACCGGGGAGCTGTTTTTT. Its translation: CASSFLGLAGRNTGELFF. This chain uses TRBV10-2 with TRBJ2-2; 12 bases are a match to TRBD2. Germline CDR1 WSHSY, CDR2 SAAADI. With V trimmed by 6 bases and J by 1 base, 9 bases remained unmatched. The CDR3 consists of 18 residues.

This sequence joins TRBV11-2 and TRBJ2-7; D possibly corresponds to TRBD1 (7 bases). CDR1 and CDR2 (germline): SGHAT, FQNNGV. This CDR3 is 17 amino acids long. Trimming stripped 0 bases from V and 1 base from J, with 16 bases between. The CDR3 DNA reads TGTGCCAGCAGCTTAGATCTTCCCAGGGGGGCGTCCTACGAGCAGTACTTC. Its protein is CASSLDLPRGASYEQYF.

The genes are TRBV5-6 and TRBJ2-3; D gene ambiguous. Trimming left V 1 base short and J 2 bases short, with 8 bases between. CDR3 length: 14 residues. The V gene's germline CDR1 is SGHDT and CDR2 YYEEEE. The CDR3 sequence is CASSLSGLTDTQYF. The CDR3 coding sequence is TGTGCCAGCAGCTTGTCTGGCCTCACAGATACGCAGTATTTT.

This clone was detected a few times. CDR3 bases: TGTGCCAGCAGCGACCCTGGACAGGGAGTATGGGGGGAGACCCAGTACTTC. Its protein is CASSDPGQGVWGETQYF. V and J are TRBV9 and TRBJ2-5; 8 positions agree with TRBD1. This CDR3 region has 17 residues. V lost 3 bases and J lost 5; bases outside the gene matches: 15. Germline V lookup: CDR1 SGDLS, CDR2 YYNGEE.

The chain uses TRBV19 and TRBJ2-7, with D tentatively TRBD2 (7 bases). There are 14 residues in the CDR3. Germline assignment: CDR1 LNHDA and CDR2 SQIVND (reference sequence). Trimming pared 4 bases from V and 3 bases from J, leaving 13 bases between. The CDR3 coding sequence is TGTGCCAGTAGTAAGGGGGGGCTTGGCTACGAGCAGTACTTC. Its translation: CASSKGGLGYEQYF.

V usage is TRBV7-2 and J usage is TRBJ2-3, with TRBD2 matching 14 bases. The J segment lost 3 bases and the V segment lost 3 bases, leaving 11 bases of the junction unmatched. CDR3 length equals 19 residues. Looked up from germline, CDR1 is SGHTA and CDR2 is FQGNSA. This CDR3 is CASSFYSTSGGAGTDTQYF. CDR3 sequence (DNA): TGTGCCAGCAGCTTCTACTCGACTAGCGGGGGGGCCGGAACAGATACGCAGTATTTT.

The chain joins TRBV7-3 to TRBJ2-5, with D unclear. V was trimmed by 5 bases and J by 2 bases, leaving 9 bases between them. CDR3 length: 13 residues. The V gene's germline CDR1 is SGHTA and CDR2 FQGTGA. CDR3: CASSPTVQETQYF. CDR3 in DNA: TGTGCCAGCAGCCCAACGGTGCAAGAGACCCAGTACTTC.

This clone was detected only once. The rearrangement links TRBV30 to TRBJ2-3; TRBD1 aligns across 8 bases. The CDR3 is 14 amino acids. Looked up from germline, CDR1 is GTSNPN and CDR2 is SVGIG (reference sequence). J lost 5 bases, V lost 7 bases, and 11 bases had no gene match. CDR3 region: CASDYRGIRDTQYF. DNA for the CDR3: TGTGCCTCAGATTACAGGGGGATTAGAGATACGCAGTATTTT. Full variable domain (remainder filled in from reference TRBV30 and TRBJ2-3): SQTIHQWPATLVQPVGSPLSLECTVEGTSNPNLYWYRQAAGRGLQLLFYSVGIGQISSEVPQNLSASRPQDRQFILSSKKLLLSDSGFYLCASDYRGIRDTQYFGPGTRLTVL.

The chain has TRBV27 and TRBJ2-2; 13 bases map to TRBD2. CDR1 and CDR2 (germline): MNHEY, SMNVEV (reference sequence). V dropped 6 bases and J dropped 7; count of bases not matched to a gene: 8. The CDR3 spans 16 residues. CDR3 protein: CASRRTSGGAYGELFF. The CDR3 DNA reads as TGTGCCAGCAGGCGTACTAGCGGGGGGGCCTACGGGGAGCTGTTTTTT.

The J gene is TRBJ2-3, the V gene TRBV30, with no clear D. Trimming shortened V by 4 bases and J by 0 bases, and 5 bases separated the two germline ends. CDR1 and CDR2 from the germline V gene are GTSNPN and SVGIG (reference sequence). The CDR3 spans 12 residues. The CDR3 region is CAWTLSTDTQYF. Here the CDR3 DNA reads TGTGCCTGGACACTTAGCACAGATACGCAGTATTTT.

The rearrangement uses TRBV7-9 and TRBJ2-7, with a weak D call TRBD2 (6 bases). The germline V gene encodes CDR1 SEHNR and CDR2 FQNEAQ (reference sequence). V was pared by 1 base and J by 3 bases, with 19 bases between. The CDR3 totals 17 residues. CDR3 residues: CASSLVTGTHTFYEQYF. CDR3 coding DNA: TGTGCCAGCAGCTTAGTAACCGGGACTCATACATTCTACGAGCAGTACTTC.

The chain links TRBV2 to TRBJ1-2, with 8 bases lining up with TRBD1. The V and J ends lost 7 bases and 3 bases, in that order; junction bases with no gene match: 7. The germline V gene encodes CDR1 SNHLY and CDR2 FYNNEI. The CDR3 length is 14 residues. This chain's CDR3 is CASTPDRGHYGYTF. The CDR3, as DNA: TGTGCCAGCACCCCCGACAGGGGCCACTATGGCTACACCTTC.

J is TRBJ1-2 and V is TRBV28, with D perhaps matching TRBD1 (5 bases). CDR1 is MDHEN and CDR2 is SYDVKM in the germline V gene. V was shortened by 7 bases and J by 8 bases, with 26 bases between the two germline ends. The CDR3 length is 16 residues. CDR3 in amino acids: CASIGSRTARALGYTF. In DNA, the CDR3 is TGTGCCAGCATCGGATCTCGGACGGCCAGGGCATTAGGCTACACCTTC.

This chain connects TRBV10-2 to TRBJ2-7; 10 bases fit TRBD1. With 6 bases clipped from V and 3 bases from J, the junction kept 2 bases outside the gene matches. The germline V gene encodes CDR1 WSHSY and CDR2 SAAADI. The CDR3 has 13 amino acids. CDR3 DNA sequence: TGCGCCAGCAGGGGGACAGGGGACTACGAGCAGTACTTC. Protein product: CASRGTGDYEQYF.

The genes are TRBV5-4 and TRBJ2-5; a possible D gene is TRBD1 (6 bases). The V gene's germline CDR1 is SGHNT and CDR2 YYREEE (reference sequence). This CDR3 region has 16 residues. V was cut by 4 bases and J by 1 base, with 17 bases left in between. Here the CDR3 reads CASSPWTARRQETQYF. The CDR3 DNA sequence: TGTGCCAGCAGCCCATGGACAGCTAGGCGCCAAGAGACCCAGTACTTC.

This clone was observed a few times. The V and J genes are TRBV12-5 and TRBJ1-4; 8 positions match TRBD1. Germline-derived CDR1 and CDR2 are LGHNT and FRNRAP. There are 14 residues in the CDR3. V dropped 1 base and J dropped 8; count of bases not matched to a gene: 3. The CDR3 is CASGLAGQVEKLFF. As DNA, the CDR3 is TGTGCTAGTGGTTTGGCGGGACAGGTAGAAAAACTGTTTTTT.

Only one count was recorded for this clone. The DNA for the CDR3 is TGTGCCAGTAGGTTGAGGGGACAGGGCTCCTACGAGCAGTACTTC. Translated, it gives CASRLRGQGSYEQYF. The V gene is TRBV19, the J gene TRBJ2-7; TRBD1 aligns across 9 bases. V shed 6 bases and J 0 bases; nucleotides not matched to a gene: 6. This CDR3 comprises 15 residues. Germline loops: CDR1 LNHDA, CDR2 SQIVND (reference sequence).

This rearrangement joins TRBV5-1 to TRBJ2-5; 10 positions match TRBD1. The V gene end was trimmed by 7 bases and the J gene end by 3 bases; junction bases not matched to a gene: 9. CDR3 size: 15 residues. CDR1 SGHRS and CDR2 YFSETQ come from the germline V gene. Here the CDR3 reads CASAGSGTGEETQYF. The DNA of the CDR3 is TGCGCCAGCGCCGGATCCGGGACAGGGGAAGAGACCCAGTACTTC.

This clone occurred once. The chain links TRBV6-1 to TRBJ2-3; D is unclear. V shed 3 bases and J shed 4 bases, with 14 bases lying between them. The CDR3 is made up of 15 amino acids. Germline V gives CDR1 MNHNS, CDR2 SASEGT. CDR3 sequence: CASSEIRVLADTQYF. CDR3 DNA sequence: TGTGCCAGCAGTGAGATTAGAGTTTTGGCAGATACGCAGTATTTT.